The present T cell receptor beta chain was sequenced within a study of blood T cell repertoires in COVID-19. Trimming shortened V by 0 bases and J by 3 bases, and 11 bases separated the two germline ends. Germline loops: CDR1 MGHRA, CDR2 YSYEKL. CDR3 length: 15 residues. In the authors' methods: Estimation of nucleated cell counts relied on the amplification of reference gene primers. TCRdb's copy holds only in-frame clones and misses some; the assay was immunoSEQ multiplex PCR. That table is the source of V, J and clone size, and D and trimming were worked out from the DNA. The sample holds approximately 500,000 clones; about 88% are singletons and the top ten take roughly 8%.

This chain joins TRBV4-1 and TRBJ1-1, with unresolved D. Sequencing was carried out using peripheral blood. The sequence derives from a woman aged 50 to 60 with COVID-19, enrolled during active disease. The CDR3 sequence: CASSQESPYHTEAFF. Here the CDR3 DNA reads TGCGCCAGCAGCCAAGAAAGCCCCTATCACACTGAAGCTTTCTTT.